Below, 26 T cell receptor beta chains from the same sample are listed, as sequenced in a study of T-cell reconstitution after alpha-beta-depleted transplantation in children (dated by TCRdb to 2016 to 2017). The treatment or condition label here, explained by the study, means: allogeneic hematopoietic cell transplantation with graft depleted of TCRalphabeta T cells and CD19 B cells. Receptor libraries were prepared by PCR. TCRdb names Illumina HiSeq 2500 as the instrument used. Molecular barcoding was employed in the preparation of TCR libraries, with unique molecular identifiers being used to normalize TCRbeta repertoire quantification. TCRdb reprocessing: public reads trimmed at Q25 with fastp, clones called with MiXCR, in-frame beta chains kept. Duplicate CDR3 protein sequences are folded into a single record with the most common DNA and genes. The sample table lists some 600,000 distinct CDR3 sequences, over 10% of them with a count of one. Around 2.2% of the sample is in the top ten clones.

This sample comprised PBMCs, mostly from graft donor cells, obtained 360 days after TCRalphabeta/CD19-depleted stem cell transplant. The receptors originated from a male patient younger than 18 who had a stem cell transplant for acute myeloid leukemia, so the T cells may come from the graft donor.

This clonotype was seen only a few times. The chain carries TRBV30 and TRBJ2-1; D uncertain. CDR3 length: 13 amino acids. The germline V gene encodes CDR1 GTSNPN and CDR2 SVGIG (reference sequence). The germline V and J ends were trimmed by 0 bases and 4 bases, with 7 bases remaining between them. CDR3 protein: CAWSVLRYNEQFF. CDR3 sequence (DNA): TGTGCCTGGAGTGTACTTCGGTACAATGAGCAGTTCTTC. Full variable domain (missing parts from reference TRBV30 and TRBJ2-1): SQTIHQWPATLVQPVGSPLSLECTVEGTSNPNLYWYRQAAGRGLQLLFYSVGIGQISSEVPQNLSASRPQDRQFILSSKKLLLSDSGFYLCAWSVLRYNEQFFGPGTRLTVL.

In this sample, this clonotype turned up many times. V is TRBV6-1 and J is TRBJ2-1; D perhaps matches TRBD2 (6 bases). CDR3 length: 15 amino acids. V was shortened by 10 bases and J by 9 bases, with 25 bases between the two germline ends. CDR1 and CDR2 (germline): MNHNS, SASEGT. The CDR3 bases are TGTGCCACAACGCGGGTGGGAGGTGGAGGTGGTGAGCAGTTCTTC. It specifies CATTRVGGGGGEQFF.

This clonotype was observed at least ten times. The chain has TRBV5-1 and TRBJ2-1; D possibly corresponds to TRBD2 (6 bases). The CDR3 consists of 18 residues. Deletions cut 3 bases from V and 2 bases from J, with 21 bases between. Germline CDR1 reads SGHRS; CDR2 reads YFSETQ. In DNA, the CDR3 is TGCGCCAGCAGCTCCCTTGTAGCGGTCCCCGGTACCTACAATGAGCAGTTCTTC. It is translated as CASSSLVAVPGTYNEQFF.

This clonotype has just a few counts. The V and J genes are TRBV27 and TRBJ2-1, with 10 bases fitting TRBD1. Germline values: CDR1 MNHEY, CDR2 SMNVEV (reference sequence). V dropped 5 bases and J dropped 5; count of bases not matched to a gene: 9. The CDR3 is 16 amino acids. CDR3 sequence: CASSAWGTGEDNEQFF. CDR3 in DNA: TGTGCCAGCAGTGCCTGGGGGACAGGGGAAGACAATGAGCAGTTCTTC.

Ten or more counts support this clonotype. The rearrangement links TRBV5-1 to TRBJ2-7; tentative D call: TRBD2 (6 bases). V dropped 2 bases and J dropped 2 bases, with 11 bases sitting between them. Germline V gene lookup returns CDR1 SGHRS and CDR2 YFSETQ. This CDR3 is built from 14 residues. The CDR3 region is CASSFGGRTYEQYF. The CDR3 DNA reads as TGCGCCAGCAGCTTTGGGGGGAGAACCTACGAGCAGTACTTC.

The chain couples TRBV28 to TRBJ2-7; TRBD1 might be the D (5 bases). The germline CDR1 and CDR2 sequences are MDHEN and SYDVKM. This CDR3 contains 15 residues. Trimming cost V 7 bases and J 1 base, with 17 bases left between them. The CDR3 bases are TGTGCCAGCACCCTACCCGGACAAAGTTCCTACGAGCAGTACTTC. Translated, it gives CASTLPGQSSYEQYF.

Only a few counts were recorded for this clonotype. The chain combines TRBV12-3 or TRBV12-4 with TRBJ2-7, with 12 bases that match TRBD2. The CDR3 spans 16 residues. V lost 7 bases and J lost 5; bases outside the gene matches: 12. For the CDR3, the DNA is TGTGCCAGCACATGGACTAGCGGGATCCTATTCGACGAGCAGTACTTC. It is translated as CASTWTSGILFDEQYF.

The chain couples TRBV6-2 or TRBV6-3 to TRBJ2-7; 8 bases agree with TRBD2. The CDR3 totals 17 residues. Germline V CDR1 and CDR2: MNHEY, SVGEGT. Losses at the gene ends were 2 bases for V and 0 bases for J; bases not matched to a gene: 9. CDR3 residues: CASSYGLGGRHSYEQYF. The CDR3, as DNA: TGTGCCAGCAGTTACGGTCTGGGCGGGAGGCACTCCTACGAGCAGTACTTC.

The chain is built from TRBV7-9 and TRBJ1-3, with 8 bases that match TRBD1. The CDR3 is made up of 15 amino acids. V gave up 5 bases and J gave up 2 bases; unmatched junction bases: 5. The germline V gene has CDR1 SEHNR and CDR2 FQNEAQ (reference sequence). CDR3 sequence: CASSPPTGAGNTIYF. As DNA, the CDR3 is TGTGCCAGCAGCCCACCGACAGGGGCTGGAAACACCATATATTTT.

CDR3 residues: CASSDRVRTLHF. The CDR3 DNA reads TGTGCCAGCAGTGACAGGGTGCGGACCCTCCACTTT. The rearrangement uses TRBV12-3 or TRBV12-4 and TRBJ1-6; TRBD1 matches 7 bases. V dropped 5 bases and J dropped 14; count of bases not matched to a gene: 6. CDR3 length equals 12 residues.

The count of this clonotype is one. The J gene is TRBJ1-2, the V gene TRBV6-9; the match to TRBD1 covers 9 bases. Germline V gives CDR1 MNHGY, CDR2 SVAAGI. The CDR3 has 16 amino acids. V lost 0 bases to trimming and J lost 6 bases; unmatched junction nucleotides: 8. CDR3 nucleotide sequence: TGTGCCAGCAGTTATTCGAATCCGGGACAGGGACATGGCTACACCTTC. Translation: CASSYSNPGQGHGYTF.

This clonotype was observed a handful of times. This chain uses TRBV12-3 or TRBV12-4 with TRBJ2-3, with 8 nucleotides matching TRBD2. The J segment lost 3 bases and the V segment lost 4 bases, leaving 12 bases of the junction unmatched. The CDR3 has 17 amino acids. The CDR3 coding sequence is TGTGCCAGCAGTTCCCCTCAGCGGGAGATTGAAACAGATACGCAGTATTTT. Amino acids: CASSSPQREIETDTQYF.

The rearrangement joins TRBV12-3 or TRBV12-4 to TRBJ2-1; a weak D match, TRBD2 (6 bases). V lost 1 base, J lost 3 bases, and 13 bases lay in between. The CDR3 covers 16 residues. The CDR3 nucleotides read TGTGCCAGCAGTTTAGGGGACTCTATCTTCTACAATGAGCAGTTCTTC. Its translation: CASSLGDSIFYNEQFF.

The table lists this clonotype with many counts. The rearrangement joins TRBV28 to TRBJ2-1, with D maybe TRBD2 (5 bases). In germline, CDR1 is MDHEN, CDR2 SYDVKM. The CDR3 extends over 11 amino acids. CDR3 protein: CGGQTVNEQFF. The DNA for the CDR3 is TGTGGCGGGCAGACCGTCAATGAGCAGTTCTTC.

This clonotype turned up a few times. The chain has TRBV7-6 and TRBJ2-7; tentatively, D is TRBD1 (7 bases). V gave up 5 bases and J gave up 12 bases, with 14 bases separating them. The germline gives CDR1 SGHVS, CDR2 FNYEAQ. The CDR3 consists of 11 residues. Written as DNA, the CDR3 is TGTGCCAGCAGCGGAGGGGGCGGCCCGTACTTC. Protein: CASSGGGGPYF.

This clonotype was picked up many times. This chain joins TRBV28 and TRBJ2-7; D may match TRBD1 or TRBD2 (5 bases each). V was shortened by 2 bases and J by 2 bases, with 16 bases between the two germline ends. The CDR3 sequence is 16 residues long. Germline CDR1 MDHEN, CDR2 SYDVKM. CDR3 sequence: CASSLGGLPRAYEQYF. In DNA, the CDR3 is TGTGCCAGCAGTTTAGGGGGTCTCCCGCGGGCCTACGAGCAGTACTTC.

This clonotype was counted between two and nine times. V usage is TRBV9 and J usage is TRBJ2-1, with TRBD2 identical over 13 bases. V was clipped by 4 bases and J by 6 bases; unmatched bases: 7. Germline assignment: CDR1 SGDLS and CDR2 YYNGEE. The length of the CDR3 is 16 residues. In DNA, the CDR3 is TGTGCCAGCAGCCGGACTAGCGGGAGATTGAGCAATGAGCAGTTCTTC. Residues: CASSRTSGRLSNEQFF.

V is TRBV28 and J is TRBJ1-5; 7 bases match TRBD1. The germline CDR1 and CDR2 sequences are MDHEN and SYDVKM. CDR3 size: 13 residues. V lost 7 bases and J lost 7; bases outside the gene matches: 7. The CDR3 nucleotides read TGTGCCAGCACCCCGGACAGGCTCCAGCCCCAGCATTTT. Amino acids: CASTPDRLQPQHF.

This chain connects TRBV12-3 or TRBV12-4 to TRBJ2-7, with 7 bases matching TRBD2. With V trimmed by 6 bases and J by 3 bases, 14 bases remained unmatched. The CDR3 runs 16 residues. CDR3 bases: TGTGCCAGCAGCCCCGGCAAGGGAGGGCCGAACTACGAGCAGTACTTC. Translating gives CASSPGKGGPNYEQYF.

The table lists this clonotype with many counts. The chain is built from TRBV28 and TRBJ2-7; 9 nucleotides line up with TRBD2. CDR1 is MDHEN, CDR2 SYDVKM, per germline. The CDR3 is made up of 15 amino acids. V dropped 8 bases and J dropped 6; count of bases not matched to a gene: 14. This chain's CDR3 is CASLAGVTPAFEQYF. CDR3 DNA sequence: TGTGCCAGCTTAGCGGGAGTGACCCCCGCGTTCGAGCAGTACTTC. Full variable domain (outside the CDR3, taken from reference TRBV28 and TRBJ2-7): DVKVTQSSRYLVKRTGEKVFLECVQDMDHENMFWYRQDPGLGLRLIYFSYDVKMKEKGDIPEGYSVSREKKERFSLILESASTNQTSMYLCASLAGVTPAFEQYFGPGTRLTVT.

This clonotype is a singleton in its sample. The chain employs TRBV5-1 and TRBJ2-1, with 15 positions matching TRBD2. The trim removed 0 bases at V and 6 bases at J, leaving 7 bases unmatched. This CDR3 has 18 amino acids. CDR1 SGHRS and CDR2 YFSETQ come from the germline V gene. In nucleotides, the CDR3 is TGCGCCAGCAGCTTGGGATTACAGGGACTAGCGGGAGGCAATGAGCAGTTCTTC. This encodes CASSLGLQGLAGGNEQFF.

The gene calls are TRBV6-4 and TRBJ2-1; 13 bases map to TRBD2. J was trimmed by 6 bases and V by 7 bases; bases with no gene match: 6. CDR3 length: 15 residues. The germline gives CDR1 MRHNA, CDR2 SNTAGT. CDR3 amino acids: CASKRLAGGLNEQFF. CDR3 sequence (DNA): TGTGCCAGCAAACGACTAGCGGGAGGTCTCAATGAGCAGTTCTTC.

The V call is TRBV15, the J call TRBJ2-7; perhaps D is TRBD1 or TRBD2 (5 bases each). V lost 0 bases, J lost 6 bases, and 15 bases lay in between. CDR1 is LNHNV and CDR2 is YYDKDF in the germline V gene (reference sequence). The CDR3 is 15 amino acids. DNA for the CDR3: TGTGCCACCAGCAGAGATCAGGGACCGGGTCTCGAGCAGTACTTC. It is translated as CATSRDQGPGLEQYF.

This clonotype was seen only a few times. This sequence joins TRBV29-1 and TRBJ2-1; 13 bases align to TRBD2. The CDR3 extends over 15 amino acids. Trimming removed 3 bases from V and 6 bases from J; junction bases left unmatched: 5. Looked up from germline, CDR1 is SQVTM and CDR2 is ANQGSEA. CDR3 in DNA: TGCAGCGTTGACGGAAGACTAGCGGGGGGCAATGAGCAGTTCTTC. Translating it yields CSVDGRLAGGNEQFF.

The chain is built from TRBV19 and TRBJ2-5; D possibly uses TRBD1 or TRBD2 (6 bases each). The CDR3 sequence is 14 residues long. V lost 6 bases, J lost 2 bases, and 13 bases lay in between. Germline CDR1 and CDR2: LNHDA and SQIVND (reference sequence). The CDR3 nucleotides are TGTGCCAGTAGGGGAGGACAGCTACAAGAGACCCAGTACTTC. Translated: CASRGGQLQETQYF.

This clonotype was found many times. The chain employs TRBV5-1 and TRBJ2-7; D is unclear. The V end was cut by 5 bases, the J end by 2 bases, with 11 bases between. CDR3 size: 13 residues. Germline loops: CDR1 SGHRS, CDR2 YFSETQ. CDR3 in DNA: TGCGCCAGCAGAGGTGGTTGGGCCTACGAGCAGTACTTC. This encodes CASRGGWAYEQYF.